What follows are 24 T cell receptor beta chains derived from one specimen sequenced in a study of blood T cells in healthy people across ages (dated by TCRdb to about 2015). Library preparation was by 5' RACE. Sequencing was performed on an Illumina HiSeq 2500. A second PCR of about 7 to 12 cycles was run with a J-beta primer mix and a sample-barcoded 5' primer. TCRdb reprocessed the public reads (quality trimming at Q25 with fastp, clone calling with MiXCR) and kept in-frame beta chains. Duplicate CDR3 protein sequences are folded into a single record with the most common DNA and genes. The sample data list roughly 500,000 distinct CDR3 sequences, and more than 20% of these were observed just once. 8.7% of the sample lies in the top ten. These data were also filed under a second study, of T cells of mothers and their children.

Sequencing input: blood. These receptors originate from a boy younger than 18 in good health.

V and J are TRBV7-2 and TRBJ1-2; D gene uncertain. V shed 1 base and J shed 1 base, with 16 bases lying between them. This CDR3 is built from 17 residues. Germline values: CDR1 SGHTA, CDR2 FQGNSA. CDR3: CASSLGSGSRINYGYTF. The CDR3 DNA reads TGTGCCAGCAGCTTAGGGTCGGGCAGCCGAATTAACTATGGCTACACCTTC.

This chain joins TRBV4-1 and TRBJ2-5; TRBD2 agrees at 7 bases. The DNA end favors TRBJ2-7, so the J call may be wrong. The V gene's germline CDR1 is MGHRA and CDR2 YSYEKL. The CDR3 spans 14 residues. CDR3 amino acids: CASSQTGLENEQYF. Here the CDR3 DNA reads TGCGCCAGCAGCCAAACTGGACTAGAGAACGAGCAGTACTTC.

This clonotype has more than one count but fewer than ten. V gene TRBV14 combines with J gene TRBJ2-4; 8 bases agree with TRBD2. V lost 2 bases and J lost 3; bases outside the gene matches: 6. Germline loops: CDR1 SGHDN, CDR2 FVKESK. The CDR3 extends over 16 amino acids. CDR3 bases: TGTGCCAGCAGCCAATTAAGCGGGAGTGGCAAAAACATTCAGTACTTC. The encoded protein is CASSQLSGSGKNIQYF.

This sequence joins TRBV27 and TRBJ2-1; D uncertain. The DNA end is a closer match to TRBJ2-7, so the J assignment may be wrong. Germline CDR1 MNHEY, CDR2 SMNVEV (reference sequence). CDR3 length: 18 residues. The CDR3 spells CASTPTGLGSRLGYEQYF. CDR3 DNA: TGTGCCAGCACCCCTACCGGGCTAGGATCTCGTCTTGGCTACGAGCAGTACTTC.

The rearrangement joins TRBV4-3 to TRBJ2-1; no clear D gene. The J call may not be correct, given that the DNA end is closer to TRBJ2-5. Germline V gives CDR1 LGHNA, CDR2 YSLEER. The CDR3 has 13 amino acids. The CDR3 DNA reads TGCGCCAGCAGCCAGACGATAAAAGGGACCCAGTACTTC. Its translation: CASSQTIKGTQYF.

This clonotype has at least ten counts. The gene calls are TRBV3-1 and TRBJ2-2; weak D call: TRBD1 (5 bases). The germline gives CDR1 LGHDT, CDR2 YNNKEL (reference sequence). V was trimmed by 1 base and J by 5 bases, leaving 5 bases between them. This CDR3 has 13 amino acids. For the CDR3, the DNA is TGTGCCAGCAGCCAAGGGACAACCGGGGAGCTGTTTTTT. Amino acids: CASSQGTTGELFF.

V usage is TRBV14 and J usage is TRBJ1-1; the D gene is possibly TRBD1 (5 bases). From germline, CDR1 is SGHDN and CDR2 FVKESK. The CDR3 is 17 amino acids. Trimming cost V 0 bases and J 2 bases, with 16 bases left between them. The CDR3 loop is CASSQDRDEGINTEAFF. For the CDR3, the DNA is TGTGCCAGCAGCCAAGATAGGGATGAGGGGATTAACACTGAAGCTTTCTTT.

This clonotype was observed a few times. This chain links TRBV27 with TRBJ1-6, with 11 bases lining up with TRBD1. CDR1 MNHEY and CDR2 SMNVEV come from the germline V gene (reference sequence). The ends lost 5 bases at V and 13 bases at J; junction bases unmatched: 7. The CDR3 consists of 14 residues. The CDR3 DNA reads TGTGCCAGCAGTAACCGGGACAGGGGGGGGCCCCTCCACTTT. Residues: CASSNRDRGGPLHF.

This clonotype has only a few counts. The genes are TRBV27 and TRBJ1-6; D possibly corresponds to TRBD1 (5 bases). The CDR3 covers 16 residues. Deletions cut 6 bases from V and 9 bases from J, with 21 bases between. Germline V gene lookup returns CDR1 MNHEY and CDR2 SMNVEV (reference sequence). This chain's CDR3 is CASRPVGVLRSSPLHF. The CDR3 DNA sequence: TGTGCCAGCAGGCCCGTGGGGGTCCTGCGCTCTTCACCCCTCCACTTT.

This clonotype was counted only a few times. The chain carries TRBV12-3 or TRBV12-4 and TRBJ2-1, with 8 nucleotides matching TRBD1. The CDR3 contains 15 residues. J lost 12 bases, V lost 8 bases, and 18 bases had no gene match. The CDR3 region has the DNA TGTGCCAGCGGGGAAACCGGGACAGGCCTCGATGGGCAGTTCTTC. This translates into CASGETGTGLDGQFF.

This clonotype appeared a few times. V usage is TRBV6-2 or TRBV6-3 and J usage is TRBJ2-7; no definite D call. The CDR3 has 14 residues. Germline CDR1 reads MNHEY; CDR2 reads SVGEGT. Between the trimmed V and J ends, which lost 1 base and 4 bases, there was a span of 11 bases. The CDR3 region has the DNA TGTGCCAGCAGTTACTTCGGGCAGATTTACGAGCAGTACTTC. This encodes CASSYFGQIYEQYF.

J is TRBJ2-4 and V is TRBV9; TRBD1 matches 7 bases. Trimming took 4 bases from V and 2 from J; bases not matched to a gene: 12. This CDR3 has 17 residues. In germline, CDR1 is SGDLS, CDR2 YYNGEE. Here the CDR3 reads CASSPSPGQITKNIQYF. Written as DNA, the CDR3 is TGTGCCAGCAGCCCCTCCCCGGGACAGATCACCAAAAACATTCAGTACTTC.

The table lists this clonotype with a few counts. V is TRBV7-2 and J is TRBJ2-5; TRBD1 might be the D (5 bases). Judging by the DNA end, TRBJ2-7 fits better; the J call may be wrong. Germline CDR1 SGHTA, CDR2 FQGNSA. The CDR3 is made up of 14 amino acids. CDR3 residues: CASRFNLQVYEQYF. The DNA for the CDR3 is TGTGCCAGCAGGTTTAATTTACAGGTCTACGAGCAGTACTTC.

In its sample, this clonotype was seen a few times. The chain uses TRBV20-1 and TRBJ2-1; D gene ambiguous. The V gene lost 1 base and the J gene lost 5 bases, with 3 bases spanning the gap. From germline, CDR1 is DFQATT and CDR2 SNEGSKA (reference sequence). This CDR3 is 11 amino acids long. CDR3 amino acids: CSARGNNEQFF. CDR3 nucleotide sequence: TGCAGTGCTAGAGGGAACAATGAGCAGTTCTTC.

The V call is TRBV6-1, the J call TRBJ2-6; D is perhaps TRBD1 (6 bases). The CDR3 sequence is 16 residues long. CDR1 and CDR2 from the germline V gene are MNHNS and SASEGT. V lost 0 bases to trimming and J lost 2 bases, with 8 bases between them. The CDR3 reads CASSEAAGAGANVLTF. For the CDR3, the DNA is TGTGCCAGCAGTGAAGCCGCAGGGGCTGGGGCCAACGTCCTGACTTTC.

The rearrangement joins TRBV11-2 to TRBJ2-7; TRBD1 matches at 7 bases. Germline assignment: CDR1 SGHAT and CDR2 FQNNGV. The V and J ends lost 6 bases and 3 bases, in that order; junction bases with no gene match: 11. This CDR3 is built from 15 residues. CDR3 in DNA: TGTGCCAGCAGTCCAGCCGCCTGGGACAGCTACGAGCAGTACTTC. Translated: CASSPAAWDSYEQYF.

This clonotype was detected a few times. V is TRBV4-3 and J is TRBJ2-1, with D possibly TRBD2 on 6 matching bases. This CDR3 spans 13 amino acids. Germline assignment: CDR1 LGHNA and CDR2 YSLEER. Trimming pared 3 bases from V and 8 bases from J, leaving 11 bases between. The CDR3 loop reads CASSQDYSDEQFF. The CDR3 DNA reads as TGCGCCAGCAGCCAGGACTATTCAGATGAGCAGTTCTTC.

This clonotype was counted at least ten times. CDR3 in amino acids: CASSPGDRGAFF. The CDR3 bases are TGTGCCAGCAGTCCTGGGGATCGTGGGGCTTTCTTT. J is TRBJ1-1 and V is TRBV25-1; D is ambiguous. CDR1 is MGHDK and CDR2 is SYGVNS in the germline V gene. This CDR3 contains 12 residues. V lost 5 bases, J lost 11 bases, and 15 bases lay in between.

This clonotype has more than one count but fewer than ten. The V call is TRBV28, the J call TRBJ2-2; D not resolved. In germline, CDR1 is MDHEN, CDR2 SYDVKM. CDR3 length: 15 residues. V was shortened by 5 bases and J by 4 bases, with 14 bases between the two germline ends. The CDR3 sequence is CASSPQRVLTGELFF. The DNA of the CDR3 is TGTGCCAGCAGTCCCCAACGGGTCCTCACCGGGGAGCTGTTTTTT.

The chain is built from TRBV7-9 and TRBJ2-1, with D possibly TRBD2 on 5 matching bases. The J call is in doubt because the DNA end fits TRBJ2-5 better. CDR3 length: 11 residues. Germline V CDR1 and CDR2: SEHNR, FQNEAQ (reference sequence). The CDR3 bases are TGTGCCAGCAGCTTCACGGAGGCCCAGTACTTC. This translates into CASSFTEAQYF.

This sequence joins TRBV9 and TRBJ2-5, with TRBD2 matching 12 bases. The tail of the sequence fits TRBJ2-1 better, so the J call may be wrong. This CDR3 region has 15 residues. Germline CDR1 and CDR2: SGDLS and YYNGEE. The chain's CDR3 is CASSVQGLAGREQFF. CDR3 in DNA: TGTGCCAGCAGCGTACAAGGACTAGCGGGGCGTGAGCAGTTCTTC.

CDR3 nucleotides: TGTGCCAGCAGGAGGGGGCTCGACGAGCAGTACTTC. The encoded protein is CASRRGLDEQYF. The chain couples TRBV12-3 or TRBV12-4 to TRBJ2-7, with 7 nucleotides matching TRBD1. The CDR3 has 12 amino acids. J was trimmed by 5 bases and V by 6 bases; bases with no gene match: 4.

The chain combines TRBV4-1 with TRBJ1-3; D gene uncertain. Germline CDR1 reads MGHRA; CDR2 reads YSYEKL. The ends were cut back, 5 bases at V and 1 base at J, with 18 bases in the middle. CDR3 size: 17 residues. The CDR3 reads CASSYTKSGWSGNTIYF. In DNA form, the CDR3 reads TGCGCCAGCAGCTATACAAAATCGGGGTGGTCTGGAAACACCATATATTTT.

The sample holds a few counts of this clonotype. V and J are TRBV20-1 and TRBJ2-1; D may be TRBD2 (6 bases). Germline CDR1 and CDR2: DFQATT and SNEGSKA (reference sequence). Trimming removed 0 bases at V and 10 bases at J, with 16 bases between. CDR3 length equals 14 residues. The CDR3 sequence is CSARDLAGRREQFF. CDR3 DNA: TGCAGTGCTAGAGATTTGGCGGGGCGCCGGGAGCAGTTCTTC.